What follows are 19 T cell receptor beta chains derived from one specimen sequenced in a study of blood T cell repertoires in COVID-19 (dated by TCRdb to the early 2020s). Library construction relied on the immunoSEQ multiplex PCR assay. TCRdb took over this immuneACCESS table, retaining in-frame rearrangements with V and J assigned. Such tables are incomplete; in checked studies, under half of the missing clones stem from an unresolved V gene, and the remainder is unexplained. The sample includes about 350,000 clones, with 85% to 90% observed a single time. Over 0.9% of the sample rests with the top ten. Sequenced: PBMCs or T cells enriched from blood (not recorded which). These receptors all come from a woman aged 30 to 39 who had been exposed to COVID-19.

This clone came up a few times. The chain couples TRBV11-3 to TRBJ1-6, with 11 bases matching TRBD1. The CDR3 consists of 14 residues. In germline, CDR1 is SGHNT, CDR2 YENEEA. The V segment lost 5 bases and the J segment 9 bases; nucleotides outside the gene matches: 3. CDR3: CASSKGTGGSPLHF. CDR3 coding DNA: TGTGCCAGCAGCAAAGGGACAGGGGGTTCACCCCTCCACTTT. The whole variable domain, remainder taken from reference TRBV11-3 and TRBJ1-6, is EAGVVQSPRYKIIEKKQPVAFWCNPISGHNTLYWYLQNLGQGPELLIRYENEEAVDDSQLPKDRFSAERLKGVDSTLKIQPAELGDSAVYLCASSKGTGGSPLHFGNGTRLTVT.

V and J are TRBV5-1 and TRBJ1-2; maybe TRBD1 (5 bases). Germline values: CDR1 SGHRS, CDR2 YFSETQ. Trimming shortened V by 0 bases and J by 4 bases, and 13 bases separated the two germline ends. The CDR3 is made up of 15 amino acids. CDR3 residues: CASSLGSGAGYGYTF. The CDR3 nucleotides read TGCGCCAGCAGCTTGGGAAGCGGGGCAGGCTATGGCTACACCTTC.

The chain has TRBV11-2 and TRBJ1-2; TRBD1 matches 8 bases. Germline V gene data show CDR1 as SGHAT and CDR2 as FQNNGV. Trimming cost V 5 bases and J 5 bases; bases outside gene matches: 7. This CDR3 is 14 amino acids long. The chain's CDR3 is CASSTRTGWYGYTF. DNA of the CDR3: TGTGCCAGCAGCACCCGGACAGGGTGGTATGGCTACACCTTC.

The rearrangement joins TRBV7-7 to TRBJ2-5, with 7 bases that match TRBD2. Trimming removed 4 bases from V and 1 base from J; junction bases left unmatched: 9. This CDR3 spans 16 amino acids. Germline loops: CDR1 SSHAT, CDR2 FNYEAQ (reference sequence). Here the CDR3 reads CASSYREGTGQETQYF. CDR3 nucleotide sequence: TGTGCCAGCAGCTATAGGGAGGGCACTGGCCAAGAGACCCAGTACTTC.

This clone came up once. The rearrangement joins TRBV30 to TRBJ1-5; TRBD1 agrees at 10 bases. This CDR3 contains 15 residues. Unmatched junction bases numbered 6, after V lost 3 bases and J lost 4 bases. Germline V CDR1 and CDR2: GTSNPN, SVGIG (reference sequence). CDR3 coding DNA: TGTGCCTGGAGCCAATCGGACAGGGGGAATCAGCCCCAGCATTTT. Its protein product is CAWSQSDRGNQPQHF.

The genes are TRBV5-1 and TRBJ1-1, with TRBD1 matching over 7 bases. The V and J ends lost 4 bases and 5 bases, in that order; junction bases with no gene match: 11. The CDR3 runs 15 residues. Germline lookup yields CDR1 SGHRS and CDR2 YFSETQ. The CDR3 DNA reads TGCGCCAGCAGCGGGGACGGGGGCAGGGGGACTGAAGCTTTCTTT. Amino acid sequence: CASSGDGGRGTEAFF.

For the CDR3, the DNA is TGTGCCAGCAGTGTGGGACAGGGGGAGGGCTACACCTTC. It specifies CASSVGQGEGYTF. V is TRBV28 and J is TRBJ1-2; 11 positions agree with TRBD1. V dropped 5 bases and J dropped 8; count of bases not matched to a gene: 4. CDR3 length equals 13 residues. CDR1 and CDR2 from the germline V gene are MDHEN and SYDVKM.

The chain employs TRBV10-3 and TRBJ2-7, with 7 bases lining up with TRBD2. CDR1 and CDR2 (germline): ENHRY, SYGVKD. The V gene end was trimmed by 0 bases and the J gene end by 6 bases; junction bases not matched to a gene: 11. CDR3 length equals 16 residues. CDR3 nucleotides: TGTGCCATCAGTGAGTCGGGGAGGGCCGTGTGCCTCGAGCAGTACTTC. Its protein is CAISESGRAVCLEQYF.

The rearrangement links TRBV9 to TRBJ2-1, with TRBD1 as a possible D gene (5 bases). The CDR3 loop spans 14 amino acids. Trimming removed 0 bases at V and 5 bases at J, with 9 bases between. The germline gives CDR1 SGDLS, CDR2 YYNGEE. CDR3 nucleotide sequence: TGTGCCAGCAGCGTAGCTACCAGGGACAATGAGCAGTTCTTC. Translated: CASSVATRDNEQFF.

This chain links TRBV28 with TRBJ1-6; TRBD1 matches at 8 bases. Germline CDR1 is MDHEN and CDR2 is SYDVKM. The CDR3 runs 18 residues. Unmatched junction bases numbered 10, after V lost 5 bases and J lost 1 base. The chain's CDR3 is CASSLSRGQESYNSPLHF. For the CDR3, the DNA is TGTGCCAGCAGTCTCAGCCGGGGACAGGAATCCTATAATTCACCCCTCCACTTT.

The V gene is TRBV13, the J gene TRBJ2-7; no definite D call. The V gene's germline CDR1 is PRHDT and CDR2 FYEKMQ (reference sequence). The length of the CDR3 is 13 residues. V dropped 0 bases and J dropped 6 bases, with 9 bases sitting between them. Written as DNA, the CDR3 is TGTGCCAGCAGCTTAGGGGCTCGCCGCGAGCAGTACTTC. Its protein is CASSLGARREQYF.

The V and J genes are TRBV5-1 and TRBJ2-5, with 10 bases identical to TRBD1. Germline assignment: CDR1 SGHRS and CDR2 YFSETQ. This CDR3 is built from 18 residues. V shed 4 bases, J shed 1 base, and the junction held 13 bases outside the gene matches. CDR3 protein: CASSHQGQGRGTQETQYF. The CDR3 coding sequence is TGCGCCAGCAGCCACCAGGGACAGGGGAGAGGAACCCAAGAGACCCAGTACTTC.

The V and J genes are TRBV7-7 and TRBJ2-1, with D tentatively TRBD2 (6 bases). V was cut by 2 bases and J by 7 bases, with 21 bases left in between. The CDR3 extends over 17 amino acids. Per germline, CDR1 SSHAT and CDR2 FNYEAQ (reference sequence). In DNA, the CDR3 is TGTGCCAGCAGCTTATACCCGGGAGTAACCTTGAGGAATGAGCAGTTCTTC. Translating it yields CASSLYPGVTLRNEQFF.

The V call is TRBV14, the J call TRBJ1-1; D call uncertain. Looked up from germline, CDR1 is SGHDN and CDR2 is FVKESK. This CDR3 has 15 amino acids. Trimming removed 0 bases at V and 2 bases at J, with 10 bases between. CDR3 sequence: CASSQDIATNTEAFF. The DNA for the CDR3 is TGTGCCAGCAGCCAAGATATTGCGACAAACACTGAAGCTTTCTTT.

Only one count was recorded for this clone. This chain uses TRBV7-9 with TRBJ2-5, with a possible D match to TRBD1 (6 bases). Germline lookup yields CDR1 SEHNR and CDR2 FQNEAQ (reference sequence). CDR3 length equals 15 residues. V was trimmed by 0 bases and J by 5 bases, leaving 13 bases between them. CDR3: CASSLALQGSETQYF. The CDR3 coding sequence is TGTGCCAGCAGCTTAGCGCTACAGGGTTCGGAGACCCAGTACTTC. The full variable domain, its missing parts supplied by reference TRBV7-9 and TRBJ2-5, is DTGVSQNPRHKITKRGQNVTFRCDPISEHNRLYWYRQTLGQGPEFLTYFQNEAQLEKSRLLSDRFSAERPKGSFSTLEIQRTEQGDSAMYLCASSLALQGSETQYFGPGTRLLVL.

A single count supports this clone. The chain couples TRBV28 to TRBJ1-1; D possibly corresponds to TRBD1 (5 bases). The germline V and J ends were trimmed by 8 bases and 1 base, with 26 bases remaining between them. The CDR3 totals 18 residues. In germline, CDR1 is MDHEN, CDR2 SYDVKM. The CDR3 loop is CASVPLGLLGEGNTEAFF. The CDR3 DNA reads TGTGCCAGCGTCCCCCTTGGGTTGTTGGGGGAGGGGAACACTGAAGCTTTCTTT.

This clone appeared a single time. The genes are TRBV7-9 and TRBJ2-1; D not resolved. This CDR3 is built from 15 residues. V was clipped by 0 bases and J by 1 base, with 7 bases between them. Looked up from germline, CDR1 is SEHNR and CDR2 is FQNEAQ (reference sequence). The DNA for the CDR3 is TGTGCCAGCAGCTTAGCGGGCGTTTCCTACAATGAGCAGTTCTTC. Translated, it gives CASSLAGVSYNEQFF.

The chain combines TRBV21-1 with TRBJ2-3; the listed D gene, TRBD2, was not tested against the DNA. TRBV21-1 is annotated as a pseudogene. The CDR3 has 14 amino acids. CDR3 coding DNA: TGTGCCAGCAGCATAGCGGGAGTAGTAGATACGCAGTATTTT. Its translation is CASSIAGVVDTQYF.

This clone was picked up a small number of times. The chain links TRBV4-1 to TRBJ2-1; the match to TRBD2 covers 8 bases. Trimming cost V 3 bases and J 9 bases; bases outside gene matches: 10. CDR3 length: 15 amino acids. Germline V gene lookup returns CDR1 MGHRA and CDR2 YSYEKL. CDR3 region: CASSQTGLVLSEQFF. The CDR3 coding sequence is TGCGCCAGCAGCCAGACGGGACTAGTGTTGTCTGAGCAGTTCTTC.